The 21 T cell receptor beta chains below come from one sample, sequenced in a study of blood T cell repertoires in COVID-19. Repertoires were generated with immunoSEQ multiplex PCR, while TCRdb's copy carries only in-frame clones and drops some. Of a few hundred thousand clones in the sample, more than 75% were seen once. The sequencing input was peripheral blood. The receptors come from a woman aged 55 to 70 with COVID-19, enrolled during active disease.

The chain links TRBV6-1 to TRBJ1-5; 12 bases match TRBD1. Per the germline V gene, CDR1 is MNHNS and CDR2 is SASEGT. CDR3 length: 18 residues. V was pared by 2 bases and J by 7 bases, with 12 bases of the junction left unmatched. In nucleotides, the CDR3 is TGTGCCAGCAGTGAATTATTGGGGACAGGGGGCGGAATCCAGCCCCAGCATTTT. Translating it yields CASSELLGTGGGIQPQHF.

The CDR3, as DNA: TGTGCCAGCTCAGTACAGGGGGGCACTGAAGCTTTCTTT. As protein: CASSVQGGTEAFF. The V and J genes are TRBV18 and TRBJ1-1; 8 nucleotides match TRBD1. J lost 4 bases, V lost 5 bases, and 3 bases had no gene match. CDR1 and CDR2 (germline): KGHSH, LQKENI. The CDR3 is 13 residues long.

The chain's CDR3 is CASSLGTGGTYNEQFF. The DNA for the CDR3 is TGTGCCAGCAGCTTAGGGACGGGAGGCACCTACAATGAGCAGTTCTTC. This chain uses TRBV7-7 with TRBJ2-1, with 7 bases lining up with TRBD2. The germline gives CDR1 SSHAT, CDR2 FNYEAQ (reference sequence). V lost 1 base to trimming and J lost 2 bases; unmatched junction nucleotides: 5. The CDR3 consists of 16 residues.

The chain has TRBV19 and TRBJ1-5; D might be TRBD1 (5 bases). Trimming left V 1 base short and J 6 bases short, with 13 bases between. CDR3 length equals 15 residues. Germline V lookup: CDR1 LNHDA, CDR2 SQIVND (reference sequence). CDR3 sequence (DNA): TGTGCCAGTAGTATAGCAGGGCCCGTCGGTCAGCCCCAGCATTTT. This gives the protein CASSIAGPVGQPQHF.

The V and J genes are TRBV9 and TRBJ1-5; D is ambiguous. Per the germline V gene, CDR1 is SGDLS and CDR2 is YYNGEE. Trimming took 1 base from V and 7 from J, leaving 12 bases between them. The CDR3 length is 14 residues. The CDR3 DNA is TGTGCCAGCAGCGTAAAAGAAGGCGGGCAGCCCCAGCATTTT. It translates to CASSVKEGGQPQHF.

The V gene is TRBV20-1, the J gene TRBJ2-1; 14 bases map to TRBD2. The CDR3 extends over 17 amino acids. Germline V lookup: CDR1 DFQATT, CDR2 SNEGSKA (reference sequence). With V trimmed by 3 bases and J by 0 bases, 4 bases remained unmatched. The CDR3 region is CSASRTSGRSSYNEQFF. The CDR3 coding sequence is TGCAGTGCTAGTCGGACTAGCGGGAGGAGCTCCTACAATGAGCAGTTCTTC.

V and J are TRBV6-5 and TRBJ2-1; tentatively, D is TRBD2 (6 bases). Germline V gene sequence: CDR1 MNHEY, CDR2 SVGAGI. Deletions cut 8 bases from V and 7 bases from J, with 18 bases between. The CDR3 is made up of 14 amino acids. The CDR3 DNA sequence: TGTGCCAGCGGGCCGCGGGGACTGATTAATGAGCAGTTCTTC. Translation gives CASGPRGLINEQFF.

The gene calls are TRBV9 and TRBJ2-7, with 11 bases aligning to TRBD2. This CDR3 region has 14 residues. Losses at the gene ends were 2 bases for V and 7 bases for J; bases not matched to a gene: 5. CDR1 is SGDLS, CDR2 YYNGEE, per germline. The CDR3 DNA sequence: TGTGCCAGCAGCGTGACTAGCGGGATGGAAGAGCAGTACTTC. It is translated as CASSVTSGMEEQYF.

The chain employs TRBV10-3 and TRBJ2-7, with D tentatively TRBD1 (5 bases). Germline values: CDR1 ENHRY, CDR2 SYGVKD. V shed 4 bases and J shed 5 bases, with 15 bases lying between them. The CDR3 sequence is 14 residues long. DNA of the CDR3: TGTGCCATCAGTGCCTTCTATCAAGGGGACGAGCAGTACTTC. Its protein is CAISAFYQGDEQYF.

The chain joins TRBV27 to TRBJ2-7; D not resolved. The V gene's germline CDR1 is MNHEY and CDR2 SMNVEV (reference sequence). The V gene lost 5 bases and the J gene lost 8 bases, with 19 bases spanning the gap. The length of the CDR3 is 14 residues. In nucleotides, the CDR3 is TGTGCCAGCAGTCCTAGATTAGCCGGGTGGAAGCAGTACTTC. This encodes CASSPRLAGWKQYF.

The rearrangement links TRBV7-9 to TRBJ2-1, with TRBD1 matching 10 bases. The CDR3 has 15 amino acids. V lost 5 bases, J lost 7 bases, and 8 bases stayed unmatched. Germline CDR1 and CDR2: SEHNR and FQNEAQ (reference sequence). CDR3 in DNA: TGTGCCAGCAGCAAAGACAGGGGGCGCCCAAATGAGCAGTTCTTC. It is translated as CASSKDRGRPNEQFF.

The rearrangement uses TRBV9 and TRBJ2-1; 16 bases agree with TRBD2. The length of the CDR3 is 19 residues. Trimming at V came to 4 bases and at J to 2 bases, leaving 9 bases not matched to a gene. The V gene's germline CDR1 is SGDLS and CDR2 YYNGEE. The DNA of the CDR3 is TGTGCCAGCAGCCTTCAACAGGGACTAGCGGGAGGGCCCTACAATGAGCAGTTCTTC. Translating gives CASSLQQGLAGGPYNEQFF.

This chain joins TRBV7-3 and TRBJ2-2; 7 bases line up with TRBD2. V trimming: 0 bases; J trimming: 3 bases; junction bases outside the gene matches: 7. CDR3 length: 17 residues. The V gene's germline CDR1 is SGHTA and CDR2 FQGTGA. The CDR3 loop reads CASSLTFGGSYTGELFF. The DNA of the CDR3 is TGTGCCAGCAGCTTAACGTTCGGGGGGAGCTACACCGGGGAGCTGTTTTTT.

The sample holds one count of this clone. The chain uses TRBV5-1 and TRBJ2-2, with 14 bases fitting TRBD2. Trimming at V came to 4 bases and at J to 5 bases, leaving 4 bases not matched to a gene. In germline, CDR1 is SGHRS, CDR2 YFSETQ. The CDR3 runs 16 residues. The CDR3 bases are TGCGCCAGCAGCAAGGGGACTAGCGGGAGAACCGGGGAGCTGTTTTTT. Its translation: CASSKGTSGRTGELFF.

The chain combines TRBV19 with TRBJ2-1, with TRBD1 matching 8 bases. Germline values: CDR1 LNHDA, CDR2 SQIVND (reference sequence). The CDR3 runs 15 residues. V was clipped by 5 bases and J by 2 bases; unmatched bases: 5. Written as DNA, the CDR3 is TGTGCCAGTAGTGTGGGACAGGCGGCCTACAATGAGCAGTTCTTC. This gives the protein CASSVGQAAYNEQFF.

The V and J genes are TRBV7-3 and TRBJ2-1; 9 nucleotides align to TRBD2. The CDR3 contains 15 residues. Germline V gene sequence: CDR1 SGHTA, CDR2 FQGTGA. J gave up 9 bases and V 2 bases, and 8 bases lay outside the gene matches. CDR3 sequence: CASSLAGGNLGEQFF. The CDR3 coding sequence is TGTGCCAGCAGCTTAGCGGGAGGGAACCTCGGTGAGCAGTTCTTC.

Turning to this clone: One end of the junction is discordant with germline, which a read error may explain. The V call is TRBV25-1, the J call TRBJ1-2, with D possibly being TRBD1 (5 bases). CDR3 length: 14 amino acids. Germline-derived CDR1 and CDR2 are MGHDK and SYGVNS. CDR3 residues: CASSETGHDYGYTF. CDR3 sequence (DNA): TGCGCCAGCAGTGAAACCGGACATGACTATGGCTACACCTTC.

This clone was picked up one time. The chain combines TRBV9 with TRBJ1-6, with a tentative D call TRBD1 (6 bases). The CDR3 length is 15 residues. Trimming took off 0 bases at V and 5 bases at J, with 9 bases between the two ends. Germline CDR1 and CDR2: SGDLS and YYNGEE. Here the CDR3 reads CASSVGGGHNSPLHF. As DNA, the CDR3 is TGTGCCAGCAGCGTAGGCGGGGGGCATAATTCACCCCTCCACTTT.

The J gene is TRBJ1-2, the V gene TRBV5-1, with 8 bases fitting TRBD1. V lost 1 base and J lost 0; bases outside the gene matches: 5. Germline V gene data show CDR1 as SGHRS and CDR2 as YFSETQ. This CDR3 comprises 16 residues. The CDR3 reads CASSLSWDRTNYGYTF. CDR3 nucleotides: TGCGCCAGCAGCTTGTCGTGGGACAGGACTAACTATGGCTACACCTTC.

V is TRBV5-1 and J is TRBJ2-6; D is uncertain. The CDR3 has 17 amino acids. The V gene lost 2 bases and the J gene lost 4 bases, with 16 bases spanning the gap. CDR1 and CDR2 (germline): SGHRS, YFSETQ. In nucleotides, the CDR3 is TGCGCCAGCAGCTTTAGACTCCTGAGTGGGGGGGCCAACGTCCTGACTTTC. Residues: CASSFRLLSGGANVLTF.

In DNA, the CDR3 is TGCGCCAGCAGCGACCGGGACTACCAAGAGACCCAGTACTTC. This sequence encodes CASSDRDYQETQYF. The chain joins TRBV10-1 to TRBJ2-5, with D possibly matching TRBD2 (6 bases). This CDR3 has 14 residues. The germline CDR1 and CDR2 sequences are WNHNN and SYGVQD (reference sequence). The V end was cut by 6 bases, the J end by 0 bases, with 11 bases between.